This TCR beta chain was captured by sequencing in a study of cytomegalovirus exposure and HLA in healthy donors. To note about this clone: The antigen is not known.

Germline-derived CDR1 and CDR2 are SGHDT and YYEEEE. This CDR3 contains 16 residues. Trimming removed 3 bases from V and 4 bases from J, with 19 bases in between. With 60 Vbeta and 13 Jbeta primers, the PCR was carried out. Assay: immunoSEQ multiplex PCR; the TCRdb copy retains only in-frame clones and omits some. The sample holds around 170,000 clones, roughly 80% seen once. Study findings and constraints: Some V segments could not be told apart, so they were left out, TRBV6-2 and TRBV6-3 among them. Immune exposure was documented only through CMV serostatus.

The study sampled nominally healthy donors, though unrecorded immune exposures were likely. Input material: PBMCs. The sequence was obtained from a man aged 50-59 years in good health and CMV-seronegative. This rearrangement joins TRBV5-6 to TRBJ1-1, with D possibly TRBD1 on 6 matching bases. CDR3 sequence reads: CASSSTGQWGFTEAFF. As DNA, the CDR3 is TGTGCCAGCAGCTCAACAGGGCAGTGGGGGTTCACTGAAGCTTTCTTT.